This TCR beta chain is drawn from a study of shared clonotypes between healthy human individuals (dated by TCRdb to about 2020). About the study as a whole: Three men and a couple of women, aged 18 to 49 years, made up the cohort. For each donor, CD4 naive and CD4 memory were each given three plates, CD8 naive was given two plates, and CD8 memory was given one plate. Different laboratories and diverse techniques were used to prepare libraries and sequence TCR repertoires, to increase sequencing depth and limit assay-specific biases. Each donor's leukapheresis produced roughly between about 0.9 and 9.5 billion PBMCs. To estimate repertoire size and how much clonotypes are shared between individuals, the study performed deep sequencing of blood TCR repertoires from five healthy adults.

Summary of the overall study and its limitations: Based on pairwise subsampling, the degree of clonotype sharing among donors was expected to be affected by sequencing depth. The small number of donors limited the genetic and exposure-history diversity represented. Compared with non-shared clonotypes, clonotypes shared by all four sorted-subset donors had higher generation probabilities. Across several donors, approximately 4.6% of naive CD4, 3% to 4% of naive CD8, under 2.5% of memory CD4, and around 0.4% of memory CD8 clonotypes were shared. Estimated clonotype richness was generally larger for naive than for memory subsets. Even with the large sequencing depth, rarefaction of the sorted-subset datasets indicated that sequencing was incomplete. Sampling was limited to blood, and TCR repertoires in tissue likely differ from TCR repertoires in blood.

The donors were healthy, HIV-negative adults who had no recently reported acute infections or vaccinations. Every donor was a Caucasian adult residing in Nashville, Tennessee, USA. Magnetic negative selection was used to enrich CD4+ T cells, after which naive cells were positively selected on CD45RA and the negative fraction became the memory subset. Blood was obtained by leukapheresis, after which PBMCs were separated by Ficoll-Histopaque density gradient centrifugation and cryopreserved in liquid nitrogen vapor phase. Purity and quantity of every magnetically sorted T cell population were checked by analytical flow cytometry. Genomic DNA was isolated from every sorted fraction and measured by UV absorbance on a Nanodrop 2000c. This clone was observed a handful of times. What this receptor recognizes is not known. The sample holds no much larger clone one base away, and base qualities are not on file.

TCR CDR3 regions were amplified from genomic DNA by multiplex PCR using the deep immunoSEQ assay. For each cell subset, the extracted genomic DNA was distributed evenly across all wells of several immunoSEQ 96-well plates, and each plate served as one replicate. For sorted subsets, approximately 200 ng of genomic DNA, equivalent to around 31,000 T cell genomes, went into each replicate PCR. Purified libraries were measured with a Qubit 3.0 fluorometer, size-checked on a Bioanalyzer 2100, and measured again with the KAPA Library Quantification kit. Each immunoSEQ 96-well plate was sequenced on its own single-read 150-cycle Illumina NextSeq 550 flow cell. The authors' analysis ran thus. The immunoSEQ output contained only junctional sequences without quality scores, so filtering could not match that applied to full-length reads. Sequences were annotated with PyIR, a Python wrapper for IgBLAST v1.9, and V/J genes and CDR3 were assigned using IMGT germline references. Any read was removed if the V/J assignment was weak (E-value above 1e-6), the CDR3 was missing, or the read contained stop codons, out-of-frame junctions, or ambiguous translated residues. V3J clonotypes were defined as sequences sharing the same inferred V gene, J gene, and CDR3 amino acid sequence. To compute the percentage overlap between repertoires, the number of shared unique clonotypes was divided by the size of the smaller repertoire. Repertoire richness was assessed with RTK rarefaction, the Chao1 estimator, and Recon v2.1 estimates of unobserved clonotypes. Generation probabilities for all TCRbeta clonotypes obtained by the gDNA method from a handful of donors were computed using OLGA. TCRdb carries this immuneACCESS record with in-frame sequences only. Its versions omit some clonotypes, under half of them owing to an unresolved V gene in the studies checked, with the rest unexplained. D and trimming come from the DNA, and the V and J calls and clone size come from that table. The sample records 550,000 to 700,000 clones, roughly 73% of which are singletons. Roughly 2% of the sample lies in the top ten.

Germline trimming amounts to 8 bases on V and 11 bases on J, with 3 as the count of junction bases outside the gene matches. According to the germline V gene (reference sequence), CDR1 reads MNHEY and CDR2 reads SMNVEV. Its CDR3 holds 12 amino acids, cysteine through phenylalanine. Just CDR3 DNA is preserved here, 36 bases in frame from base 1. The sequence came from a woman in her twenties or thirties in good health. Sequencing was performed on memory CD4+ T cells sorted from blood. This specimen's cell subset or site label, per the study, means: CD45RA-negative fraction. This receptor chain uses TRBV27 and TRBJ2-3, with 14 junctional bases fitting TRBD2. Here is the DNA: TGTGCCAGCCGGACTAGCGGGAGGAGGCAGTATTTT. The resulting protein is CASRTSGRRQYF.